Following are 17 T cell receptor beta chains from one sample sequenced in a study of cytomegalovirus exposure and HLA in healthy donors. PCR primers comprised 60 Vbeta and 13 Jbeta primers. Generated by immunoSEQ multiplex PCR, the TCRdb table keeps only in-frame clones and is missing some. The data contain 150,000 to 250,000 clones, 82% of them singletons. The specimen sequenced was PBMCs. The receptor source for this set is a woman in her 50s in good health and CMV-seropositive.

The rearrangement joins TRBV27 to TRBJ2-7; TRBD1 might be the D (6 bases). Looked up from germline, CDR1 is MNHEY and CDR2 is SMNVEV (reference sequence). The CDR3 is 15 residues long. Trimming removed 6 bases from V and 6 bases from J, with 21 bases in between. This chain's CDR3 is CASSPRASTGTEQYF. CDR3 nucleotides: TGTGCCAGCAGCCCAAGGGCAAGCACAGGGACCGAGCAGTACTTC.

The gene calls are TRBV6-1 and TRBJ1-2, with D unresolved. The CDR3 extends over 17 amino acids. V gave up 1 base and J gave up 2 bases, with 17 bases separating them. Per the germline V gene, CDR1 is MNHNS and CDR2 is SASEGT. CDR3: CASSEEVSFARNYGYTF. The CDR3 bases are TGTGCCAGCAGTGAAGAAGTGTCGTTCGCCCGGAACTATGGCTACACCTTC.

This clone has more than one count but fewer than ten. V gene TRBV6-6 combines with J gene TRBJ2-3; tentatively, D is TRBD2 (7 bases). Germline V lookup: CDR1 MNHNY, CDR2 SVGAGI (reference sequence). The V and J ends lost 7 bases and 1 base respectively, with 12 bases between them. This CDR3 comprises 14 residues. In DNA, the CDR3 is TGTGCCAGCACCGCGGGGGCCCGCACAGATACGCAGTATTTT. It encodes CASTAGARTDTQYF.

This clone was recorded a few times. This rearrangement joins TRBV11-3 to TRBJ1-5, with a tentative D call TRBD1 (6 bases). V was cut by 3 bases and J by 4 bases, with 25 bases left in between. The CDR3 totals 19 residues. Germline CDR1 SGHNT, CDR2 YENEEA. CDR3 nucleotides: TGTGCCAGCAGCTTCCCCAAGCGGGGACACAAACGGGCAAATCAGCCCCAGCATTTT. Its translation is CASSFPKRGHKRANQPQHF.

The rearrangement uses TRBV15 and TRBJ2-5; the match to TRBD2 covers 7 bases. The CDR3 is made up of 15 amino acids. V lost 0 bases to trimming and J lost 5 bases; unmatched junction nucleotides: 6. Germline V CDR1 and CDR2: LNHNV, YYDKDF (reference sequence). CDR3 nucleotide sequence: TGTGCCACCAGCAGAGACCCGGGAGGTGGGGAGACCCAGTACTTC. Translated, it gives CATSRDPGGGETQYF.

The chain employs TRBV5-1 and TRBJ1-2; TRBD1 aligns across 7 bases. J lost 6 bases, V lost 0 bases, and 2 bases had no gene match. The CDR3 is 13 amino acids. Germline V gives CDR1 SGHRS, CDR2 YFSETQ. This CDR3 is CASSLDRGNGYTF. The DNA of the CDR3 is TGCGCCAGCAGCTTGGACAGGGGAAATGGCTACACCTTC.

This clone appeared a few times. This chain connects TRBV7-2 to TRBJ2-7; D may be TRBD2 (6 bases). V was cut by 5 bases and J by 0 bases, with 11 bases left in between. CDR3 length: 14 amino acids. Germline CDR1 SGHTA, CDR2 FQGNSA. The CDR3 here is CASSLRDFSYEQYF. The CDR3 coding sequence is TGTGCCAGCAGCCTCCGGGACTTCTCCTACGAGCAGTACTTC.

The chain combines TRBV5-1 with TRBJ2-1; D perhaps matches TRBD2 (6 bases). This CDR3 spans 14 amino acids. V was shortened by 1 base and J by 6 bases, with 11 bases between the two germline ends. Germline CDR1 is SGHRS and CDR2 is YFSETQ. The DNA for the CDR3 is TGCGCCAGCAGCTTGTCGTTGGGGGGCAATGAGCAGTTCTTC. As protein: CASSLSLGGNEQFF.

The V call is TRBV2, the J call TRBJ2-5; D might be TRBD2 (6 bases). This CDR3 is 11 amino acids long. V was trimmed by 8 bases and J by 5 bases, leaving 9 bases between them. The germline gives CDR1 SNHLY, CDR2 FYNNEI. The CDR3 sequence is CASLAWETQYF. The CDR3 DNA sequence: TGTGCCAGCCTAGCGTGGGAGACCCAGTACTTC.

The chain is built from TRBV2 and TRBJ2-1; 11 bases align to TRBD2. The CDR3 spans 16 residues. J gave up 1 base and V 6 bases, and 5 bases lay outside the gene matches. Germline V lookup: CDR1 SNHLY, CDR2 FYNNEI. The CDR3 sequence is CASRELAGVSYNEQFF. The CDR3 DNA follows: TGTGCCAGCAGAGAACTAGCGGGAGTTTCCTACAATGAGCAGTTCTTC.

This sequence joins TRBV6-5 and TRBJ2-7; 8 bases are a match to TRBD2. V shed 2 bases and J 2 bases; nucleotides not matched to a gene: 8. This CDR3 spans 16 amino acids. Germline CDR1 is MNHEY and CDR2 is SVGAGI. CDR3 residues: CASSYGSSGGTYEQYF. CDR3 bases: TGTGCCAGCAGTTACGGGTCGAGCGGGGGCACCTACGAGCAGTACTTC.

This chain uses TRBV5-1 with TRBJ2-7, with TRBD2 matching 8 bases. V lost 0 bases, J lost 3 bases, and 5 bases stayed unmatched. Germline CDR1 is SGHRS and CDR2 is YFSETQ. This CDR3 is built from 15 residues. CDR3 in amino acids: CASSLGIAGNYEQYF. In DNA form, the CDR3 reads TGCGCCAGCAGCTTGGGAATAGCGGGGAACTACGAGCAGTACTTC. Combining the CDR3 with reference TRBV5-1 and TRBJ2-7 gives the whole variable domain KAGVTQTPRYLIKTRGQQVTLSCSPISGHRSVSWYQQTPGQGLQFLFEYFSETQRNKGNFPGRFSGRQFSNSRSEMNVSTLELGDSALYLCASSLGIAGNYEQYFGPGTRLTVT.

CDR3 in amino acids: CASSLALETGEGYTF. DNA of the CDR3: TGCGCCAGCAGCTTGGCATTAGAGACAGGGGAGGGCTACACCTTC. The rearrangement uses TRBV5-1 and TRBJ1-2; 8 positions agree with TRBD1. The CDR3 sequence is 15 residues long. Germline-derived CDR1 and CDR2 are SGHRS and YFSETQ. The ends lost 0 bases at V and 8 bases at J; junction bases unmatched: 9.

The gene calls are TRBV2 and TRBJ1-3; no clear D. The CDR3 covers 12 residues. Germline V gives CDR1 SNHLY, CDR2 FYNNEI. Trimming left V 6 bases short and J 0 bases short, with 3 bases between. In nucleotides, the CDR3 is TGTGCCAGCAGGAGCTCTGGAAACACCATATATTTT. Amino acid sequence: CASRSSGNTIYF.

This chain uses TRBV29-1 with TRBJ2-2; no reliable D call. Germline CDR1 is SQVTM and CDR2 is ANQGSEA. This CDR3 comprises 13 residues. V was shortened by 1 base and J by 1 base, with 4 bases between the two germline ends. CDR3 nucleotide sequence: TGCAGCGTTGAAGTCCAGAACACCGGGGAGCTGTTTTTT. It specifies CSVEVQNTGELFF.

This chain joins TRBV5-4 and TRBJ2-5; 7 bases line up with TRBD2. The V gene's germline CDR1 is SGHNT and CDR2 YYREEE (reference sequence). This CDR3 comprises 15 residues. With V trimmed by 2 bases and J by 1 base, 5 bases remained unmatched. CDR3 bases: TGTGCCAGCAGCTTCCACCAGCGGGGCCAAGAGACCCAGTACTTC. The encoded protein is CASSFHQRGQETQYF.

This clone has just a few counts. The genes are TRBV7-8 and TRBJ1-6; maybe TRBD1 (5 bases). The germline V gene encodes CDR1 SGHVS and CDR2 FQNEAQ. The V end lost 3 bases, the J end lost 9 bases, and 15 bases lay between the germline ends. This CDR3 spans 15 amino acids. The CDR3 region is CASSFRAGGGSPLHF. The CDR3 coding sequence is TGTGCCAGCAGCTTCCGAGCGGGGGGGGGTTCACCCCTCCACTTT.